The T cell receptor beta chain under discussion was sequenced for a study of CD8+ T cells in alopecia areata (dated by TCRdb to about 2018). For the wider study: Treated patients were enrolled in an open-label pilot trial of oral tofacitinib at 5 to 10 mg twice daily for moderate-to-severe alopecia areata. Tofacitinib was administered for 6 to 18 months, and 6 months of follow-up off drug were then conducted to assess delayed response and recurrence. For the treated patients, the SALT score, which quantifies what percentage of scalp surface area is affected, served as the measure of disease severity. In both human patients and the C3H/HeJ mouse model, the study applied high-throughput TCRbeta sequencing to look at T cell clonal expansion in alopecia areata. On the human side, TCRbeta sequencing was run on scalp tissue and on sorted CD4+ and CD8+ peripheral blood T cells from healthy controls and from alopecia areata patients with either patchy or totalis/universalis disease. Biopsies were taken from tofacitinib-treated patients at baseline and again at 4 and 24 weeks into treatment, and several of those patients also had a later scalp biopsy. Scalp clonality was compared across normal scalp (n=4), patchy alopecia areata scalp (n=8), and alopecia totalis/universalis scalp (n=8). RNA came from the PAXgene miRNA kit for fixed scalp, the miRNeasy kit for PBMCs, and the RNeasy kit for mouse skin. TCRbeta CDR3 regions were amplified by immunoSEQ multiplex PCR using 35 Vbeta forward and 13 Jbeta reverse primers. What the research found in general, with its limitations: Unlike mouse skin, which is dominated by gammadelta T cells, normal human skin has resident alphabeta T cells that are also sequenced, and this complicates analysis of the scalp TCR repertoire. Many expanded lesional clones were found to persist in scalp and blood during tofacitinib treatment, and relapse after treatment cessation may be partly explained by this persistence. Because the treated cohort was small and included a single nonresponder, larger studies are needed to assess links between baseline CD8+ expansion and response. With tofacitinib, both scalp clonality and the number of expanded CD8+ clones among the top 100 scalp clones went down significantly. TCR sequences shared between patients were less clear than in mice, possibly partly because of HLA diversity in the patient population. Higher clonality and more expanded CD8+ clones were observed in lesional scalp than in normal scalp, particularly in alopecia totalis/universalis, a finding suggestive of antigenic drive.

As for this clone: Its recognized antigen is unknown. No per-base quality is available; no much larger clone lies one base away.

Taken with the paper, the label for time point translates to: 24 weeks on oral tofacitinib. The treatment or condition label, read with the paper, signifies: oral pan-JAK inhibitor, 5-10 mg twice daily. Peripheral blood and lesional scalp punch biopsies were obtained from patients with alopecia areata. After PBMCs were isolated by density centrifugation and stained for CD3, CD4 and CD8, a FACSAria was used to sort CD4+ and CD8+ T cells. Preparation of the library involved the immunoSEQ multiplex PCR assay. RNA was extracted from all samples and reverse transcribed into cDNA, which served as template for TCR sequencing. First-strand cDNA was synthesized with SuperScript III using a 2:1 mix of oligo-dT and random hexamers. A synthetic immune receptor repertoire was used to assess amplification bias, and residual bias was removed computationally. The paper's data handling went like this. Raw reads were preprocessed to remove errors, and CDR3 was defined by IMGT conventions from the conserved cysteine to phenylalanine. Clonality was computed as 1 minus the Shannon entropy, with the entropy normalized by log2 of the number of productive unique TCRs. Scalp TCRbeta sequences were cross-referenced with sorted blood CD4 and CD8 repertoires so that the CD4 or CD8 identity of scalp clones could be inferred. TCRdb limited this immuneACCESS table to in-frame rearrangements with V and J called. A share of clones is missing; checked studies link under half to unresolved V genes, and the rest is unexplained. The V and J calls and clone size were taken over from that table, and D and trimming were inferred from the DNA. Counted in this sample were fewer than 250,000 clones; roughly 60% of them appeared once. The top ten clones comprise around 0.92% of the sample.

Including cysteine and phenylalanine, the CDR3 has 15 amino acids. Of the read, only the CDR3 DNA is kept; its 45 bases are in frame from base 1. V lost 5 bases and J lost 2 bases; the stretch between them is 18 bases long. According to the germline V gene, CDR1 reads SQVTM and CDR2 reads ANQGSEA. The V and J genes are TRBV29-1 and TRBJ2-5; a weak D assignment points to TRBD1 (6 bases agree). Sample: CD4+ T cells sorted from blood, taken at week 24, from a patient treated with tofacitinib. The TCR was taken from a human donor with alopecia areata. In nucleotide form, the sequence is TGCAGCGTTCGCGGCGGCAGGGGTCATCAAGAGACCCAGTACTTC. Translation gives CSVRGGRGHQETQYF.